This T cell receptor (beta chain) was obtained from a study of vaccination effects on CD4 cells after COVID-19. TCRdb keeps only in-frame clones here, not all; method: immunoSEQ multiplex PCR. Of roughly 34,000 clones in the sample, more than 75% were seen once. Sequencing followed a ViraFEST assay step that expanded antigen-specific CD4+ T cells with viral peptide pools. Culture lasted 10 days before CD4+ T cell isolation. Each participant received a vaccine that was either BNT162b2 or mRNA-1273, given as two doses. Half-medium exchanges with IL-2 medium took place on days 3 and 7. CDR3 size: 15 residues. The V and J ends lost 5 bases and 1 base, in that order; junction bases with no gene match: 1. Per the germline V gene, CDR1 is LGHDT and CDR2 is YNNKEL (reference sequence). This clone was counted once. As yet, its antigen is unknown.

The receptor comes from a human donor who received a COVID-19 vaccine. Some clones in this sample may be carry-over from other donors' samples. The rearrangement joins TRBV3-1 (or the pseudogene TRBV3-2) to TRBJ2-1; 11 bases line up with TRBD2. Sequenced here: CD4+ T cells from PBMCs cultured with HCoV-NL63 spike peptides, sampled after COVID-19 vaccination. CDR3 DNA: TGTGCCAGCAGCTCTAGCGGGGGGTCCTACAATGAGCAGTTCTTC. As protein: CASSSSGGSYNEQFF.